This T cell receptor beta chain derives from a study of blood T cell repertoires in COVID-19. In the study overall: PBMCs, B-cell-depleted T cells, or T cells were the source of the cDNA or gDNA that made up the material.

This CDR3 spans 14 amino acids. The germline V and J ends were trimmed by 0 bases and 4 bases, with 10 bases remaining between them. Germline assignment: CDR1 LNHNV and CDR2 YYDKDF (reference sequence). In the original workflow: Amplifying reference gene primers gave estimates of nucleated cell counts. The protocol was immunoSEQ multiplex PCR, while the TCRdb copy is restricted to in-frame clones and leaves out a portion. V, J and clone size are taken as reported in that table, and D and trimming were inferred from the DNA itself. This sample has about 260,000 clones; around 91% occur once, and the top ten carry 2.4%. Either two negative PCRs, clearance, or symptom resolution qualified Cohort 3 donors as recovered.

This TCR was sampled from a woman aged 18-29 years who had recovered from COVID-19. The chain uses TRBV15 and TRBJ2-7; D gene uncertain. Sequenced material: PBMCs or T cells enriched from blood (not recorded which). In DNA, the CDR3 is TGTGCCACCAGCAGAGATCAGACTTCTTACGAGCAGTACTTC. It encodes CATSRDQTSYEQYF.